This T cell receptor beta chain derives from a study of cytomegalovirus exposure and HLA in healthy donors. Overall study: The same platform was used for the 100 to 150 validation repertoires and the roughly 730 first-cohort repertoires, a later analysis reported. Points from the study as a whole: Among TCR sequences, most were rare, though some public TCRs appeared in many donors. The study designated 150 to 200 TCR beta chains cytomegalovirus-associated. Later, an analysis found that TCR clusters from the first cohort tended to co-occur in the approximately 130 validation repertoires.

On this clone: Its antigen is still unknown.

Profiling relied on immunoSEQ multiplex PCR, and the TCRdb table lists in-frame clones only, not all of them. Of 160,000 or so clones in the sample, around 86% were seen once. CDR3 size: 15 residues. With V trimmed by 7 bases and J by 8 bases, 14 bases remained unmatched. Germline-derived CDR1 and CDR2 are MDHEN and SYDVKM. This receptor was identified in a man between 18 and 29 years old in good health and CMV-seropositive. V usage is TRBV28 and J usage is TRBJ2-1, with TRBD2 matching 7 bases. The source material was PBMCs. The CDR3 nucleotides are TGTGCCAGCACCAGACGATTCACGGGAGGACATGAGCAGTTCTTC. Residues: CASTRRFTGGHEQFF.